This T cell receptor beta chain is from a study of cytomegalovirus exposure and HLA in healthy donors (dated by TCRdb to 2017 to 2019). Looking at the study overall: According to an earlier analysis of 550 to 750 of the donors, about 180 million T cells yielded over 100 million unique TCR beta sequences and around 280 Gb of sequence data. About 280 gigabases of sequencing data and tens of millions of unique TCR sequences were included in an early release covering 500 to 750 HLA-typed donors. Among the roughly 410 genotyped donors, 75% to 90% belonged to the genetic ancestry cluster associated with self-reported Caucasian donors. The study aimed to test whether signatures of past pathogen exposure could be identified by cataloging public T cell receptors. Using immunosequencing, the study profiled T cell repertoires from 500 to 800 subjects and related those repertoires to cytomegalovirus serostatus. In addition to the first cohort of roughly 670 subjects, a separate validation cohort of some 120 different subjects was used. To predict cytomegalovirus infection status, the study brought together high-throughput TCR immunosequencing, statistical association of individual TCRs with disease status, and machine learning. A later analysis re-examined previously published TCR beta repertoires from roughly 650 donors and added high-resolution HLA genotyping to investigate patterns of TCR occurrence. In the later analysis, no new phenotypic data were used to find candidate immune exposures; instead, reliance was placed on TCR beta sequences and their occurrence across donors. In an earlier analysis of 500 to 650 of the donors, high-throughput TCR beta sequencing was used to judge whether each TCR beta V gene segment behaved as functional or pseudogenic. Donor age, sex, ethnicity and CMV serostatus were collected together with the repertoire data. In a later genetic analysis, genome-wide SNP genotypes for about 55% of the roughly 700 donors were used, and that subset was treated as a discovery cohort. All discovery cohort repertoires had been generated using a single sequencing platform. HLA typing included class I and class II loci at four-digit resolution. Typing coverage varied by locus: about 629-630 donors for A, B, C, DRB1 and DQB1; roughly 510 for DQA1; 600 to 610 for DPA1; around 450 for DPB1. Four to six DR-DQ haplotypes were handled as single units for association and clustering, since linkage in the cohort was strong. Among 300 to 450 genotyped donors of the cohort, an average of about 240,000 unique TCR beta nucleotide sequences were sequenced per donor, around 20% of them non-productive.

The cohort consisted of approximately 670 healthy bone marrow donors. At the time of sampling, every cohort member was nominally healthy, though immune exposures that went unrecorded were likely present. The donor was CMV seropositive and was included in the group of some 290 seropositive cohort members. Each donor provided a peripheral blood sample, and peripheral blood mononuclear cells were used for TCR beta sequencing. Genomic DNA extraction from the blood cell samples was performed with the Qiagen DNeasy Blood Extraction Kit. CDR1 and CDR2, per the germline V gene, are LGHNA and YSLEER. V is cut back by 0 bases and J by 0 bases, with 8 bases in the junction unmatched. There are 17 amino acids in the CDR3, from cysteine to phenylalanine inclusive. The retained sequence is limited to the CDR3, 51 bases, with the frame set at the first base. Library generation was performed with the immunoSEQ multiplex PCR assay. For the multiplex PCR, a mixture combining 60 forward primers for TCR Vbeta segments and 13 reverse primers for TCR Jbeta segments was used. The CDR3 region of rearranged TCR beta genes was amplified from genomic DNA with a multiplex PCR assay. The amplified TCR beta libraries were sequenced on the Illumina HiSeq System as 87-base-pair reads. For the original study's pipeline: In a later analysis, roughly 80 million unique TCR beta chains were counted across the 500 to 850 repertoires, and approximately 11 million of these chains were shared by at least two donors. Raw reads were error-corrected and collapsed into unique sequences with a nearest-neighbor algorithm that merged closely related sequences to remove PCR and sequencing errors. V, D and J gene segments were assigned by aligning CDR3 sequences to IMGT reference sequences. For a sequence to be retained, at least a six-nucleotide match to both a V gene segment and a J gene segment was required. A rearrangement counted as productive if the CDR3 had no stop codons and remained in frame with V and J, and every other rearrangement counted as non-productive. Following IMGT convention, CDR3 was defined as the stretch from the second conserved V-encoded cysteine to the conserved J-encoded phenylalanine. In an earlier analysis of more than 550 of the donors, sequences lacking an unambiguous match to a single V gene segment were excluded. An earlier analysis of a few hundred of the donors called V segments functional above 56.7% productive rearrangements and segregating when the between-donor standard deviation exceeded 5%. A statistical classification framework was built for diagnosing cytomegalovirus status from the catalog of TCR beta chain sequences. In a later analysis, V and J genes were assigned by comparing TCR nucleotide sequences against IMGT/GENE-DB human TR gene sequences. Using the TCRdist pipeline, a later analysis assigned CDR3 sequences along with most-parsimonious VDJ recombination scenarios. A later analysis defined each TCR beta chain by its CDR3 amino acid sequence plus V-gene family, and excluded reads lacking a unique V-gene family. In a later analysis, approximately 640 highly shared, low-generation-probability nucleotide sequences were removed to address suspected cross-contamination and a sequencing artifact. In a later analysis, a clonal expansion index for each public chain was calculated from normalized within-repertoire ranks of inferred template counts. In a later analysis, generation probabilities were computed using a VDJ recombination model fitted to out-of-frame rearrangements, and the results were checked against IGoR. In a later analysis, hypergeometric tests were used to score TCR-TCR, TCR-HLA and TCR-CMV co-occurrence, with a repertoire-size bias correction applied to TCR pairs. A later analysis estimated false discovery rates by permuting HLA or CMV assignments 20 times. In a later analysis, co-occurring TCRs were grouped using DBSCAN, with TCRdist sequence similarity added in when clustering inside HLA-allele-positive subsets. For co-occurrence clustering, repertoires with fewer than 30,000 or more than 120,000 public chains were excluded, along with five or six repertoires with anomalous nucleotide sharing. TCRdb's version of the immuneACCESS table is confined to in-frame rearrangements and falls short of the full clone set. An unresolved V gene accounts for under half of the shortfall where checked; the remainder is of unknown origin. V and J calls and clone size are those listed in that table; D and trimming were worked out from the DNA. This sample gives more than 95,000 clones in total; 83% of them show up just once. The top ten clonotypes cover 3.6% of the sample.

Points on this clone: No cognate antigen has been identified for it. No qualities accompany the bases; no much larger clone lies one base away.

Here is what the overall study found, with its caveats: According to a later analysis, parvovirus B19, influenza, CMV and Epstein-Barr virus appeared linked to several top co-occurrence clusters. Strong co-occurrence of HLA alleles, especially DR and DQ, made assigning TCR associations to individual alleles difficult. In an earlier analysis of about 550 of the donors, most TCR beta V segments were observed in productive rearrangements about 90% or about 30% of the time, broadly matching IMGT annotations. At a false discovery rate of 0.05, a later analysis linked about 17,000 TCR beta sequences to specific HLA alleles. A further reported finding was that TCR beta sequences accurately predicted the HLA-A and HLA-B alleles for most subjects in the first cohort. Across donors, most TCR sequences were observed very rarely, whereas some public TCRs were present in many individuals. Because counts were too low, about 18 rarely observed V segments, including chromosome 9 orphons, were excluded from the earlier analysis of under 650 of the donors. A later genetic analysis associated a missense DCLRE1C variant with V-gene and J-gene trimming of TCR beta chains, and an independent cohort replicated the association. In a later analysis, HLA-associated TCR beta chains were found to be more clonally expanded and to have lower generation probabilities than equally common non-associated chains. Sequencing depth was assumed to be roughly uniform across donors in the presence/absence analyses, though that assumption may not hold. A few of the identified cytomegalovirus-associated TCR beta chains were confirmed in vitro to be specific for cytomegalovirus antigens. A group of highly shared sequence variants was considered likely to be a technical artifact of the sequencing pipeline. According to a later analysis, TCR association rates differed among HLA loci, with DRB1 alleles showing the most associated TCRs and HLA-C alleles showing the fewest. In both the original and validation cohorts, the classifier was reported to diagnose cytomegalovirus status with high specificity and sensitivity. In a later analysis, most CMV-associated TCR beta chains were found to appear HLA-restricted, with HLA associations seemingly driven largely by CMV exposure. Because some donors lacked HLA typing at each locus, the association tests relied only on the typed subset. Correlated functional status among segregating V segments might reflect linkage disequilibrium, but an unknown experimental factor could not be ruled out. Some IMGT-functional V segments, including TRBV6-2 and TRBV6-3, could not be distinguished by the 87-base-pair reads and were therefore excluded. According to the authors, the approach could potentially be generalized to other disease states and immunological phenotypes. Only TCR beta chains were sequenced in this cohort, and the absence of alpha or paired-chain data limited detectable features. In a later genetic analysis, fewer N-insertions in productive TCRs were reported among donors in an Asian-associated ancestry cluster than the approximately 710-donor mean. The study gave a list of under 200 TCR beta chains associated with cytomegalovirus. For the cohort, immune exposure information was limited to CMV serostatus.

The sequencing input was PBMCs. In this chain, TRBV4-3 is recombined with TRBJ2-7, with 7 middle bases fitting TRBD1. The clonotype originates from a woman aged 40 to 50 in good health and CMV-seropositive. The nucleotide sequence reads TGCGCCAGCAGCCAAGATCTGCCCGGGACAGTCTCCTACGAGCAGTACTTC. The resulting protein is CASSQDLPGTVSYEQYF.